The TCR beta chain under discussion was sequenced for a study of T cells after yellow fever vaccination (dated by TCRdb to the late 2010s). Background on the whole study: The SMART-Seq v4 Ultra Low Input RNA kit was used to prepare libraries from fractions with low cell numbers. To follow T-cell clones before and after primary and booster YFV17D yellow fever vaccination, bulk TCR alpha and beta repertoires were sequenced over time. Blood was drawn at multiple timepoints before and after primary and secondary immunization, with bulk PBMC replicates and cell subsets isolated. The cohort comprised two healthy male donors, one aged 18 to 30 and one aged 30 to 39 years. The research as a whole found: Compared with the primary T-cell response, the secondary T-cell response was faster but weaker, reaching its peak on day 5 rather than on day 15. Most clones expanded after primary vaccination (almost 98% of CD4 and roughly 90% of CD8) were re-detected after the booster, suggesting that broad memory maintenance occurred. Computational filtering was needed because FACS-sorted repertoires could contain abundant contaminating clonotypes from the bulk population. Because the study included only a couple of donors, the extent to which the findings can be generalized is limited. A small fraction of clonotypes appeared in both the CD4 and CD8 compartments, likely as a result of convergent recombination.

The treatment or condition label of this sample denotes: live attenuated yellow fever vaccine strain. At every blood-draw timepoint, two biological replicates of bulk PBMCs were collected. A standard Ficoll-Paque protocol was used to isolate PBMCs from peripheral blood. RNA was extracted with TriZol from bulk PBMCs, CD4 and CD8 fractions, and dextramer-positive and dextramer-negative fractions. TCR cDNA was synthesized by 5'RACE template switching, which introduced a universal primer site and unique molecular identifiers. cDNA synthesis was primed from both the TCR alpha and TCR beta constant segments. Library amplification involved two PCR steps, and the second step added sample barcodes and sequencing adapters. Sequencing of libraries was done on Illumina HiSeq 2500 (2x100 bp) or NovaSeq (2x150 bp). For the original study's pipeline: Reads were demultiplexed and collapsed into UMI consensus sequences with MIGEC, and V(D)J alignment was performed with MiXCR. Using edgeR on replicate PBMC samples, clonotypes were called vaccine-responding if FDR was below 0.01 and the log2 fold change was above 5 up to day 15. Each bulk clonotype was labeled CD4 or CD8 based on which sequenced repertoire, CD4 or CD8, contained the clonotype at higher abundance. TCRdb ran its own pipeline on the public reads, namely fastp trimming at Q25 and MiXCR clone calling, and kept in-frame beta chains. CDR3 protein duplicates are merged, each entry listing the most common genes and DNA. The V and J calls, along with clone size, are taken from TCRdb and not from the paper's own processing. The sample table holds about 360,000 distinct CDR3 sequences, of which approximately 5.7% were seen once. About 15% of the sample is in the top ten clones.

In the case of this clonotype: Its antigen target is currently unknown. No base qualities exist here, and no much larger clone lies one base off it.

The sequencing here drew on PBMCs, taken 5 days after the yellow fever booster vaccination. The source is a man aged 25-45 years who received the YFV17D yellow fever vaccine.

The sequenced DNA: TGCAGTGCCCCAACTCACAGGGGGTTCAACTCTGAAGCTTTCTTT. Translated, this is CSAPTHRGFNSEAFF. The chain joins TRBV20-1 to TRBJ1-1; 8 central nucleotides agree with TRBD1. For this chain, trimming is 6 bases at the V end and 6 bases at the J end, and the number of junction bases without a gene match is 15. The CDR3 holds 15 amino acids from the cysteine to the phenylalanine. Of the read, only the CDR3 DNA is kept; its 45 bases are in frame from base 1. The germline V gene (reference sequence) specifies DFQATT as CDR1 and SNEGSKA as CDR2.